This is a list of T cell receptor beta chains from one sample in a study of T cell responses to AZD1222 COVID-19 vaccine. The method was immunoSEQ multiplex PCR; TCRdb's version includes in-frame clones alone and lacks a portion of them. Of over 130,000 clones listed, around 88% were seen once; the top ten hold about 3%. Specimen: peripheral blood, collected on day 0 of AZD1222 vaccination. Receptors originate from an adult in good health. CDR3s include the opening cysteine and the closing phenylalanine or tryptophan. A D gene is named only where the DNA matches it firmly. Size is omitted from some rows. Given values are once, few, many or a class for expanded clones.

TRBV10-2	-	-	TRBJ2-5	CAISGGYQETQYF
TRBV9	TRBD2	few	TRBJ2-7	CASSPKREQIYEQYF
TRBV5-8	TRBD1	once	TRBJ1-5	CASSPGTGVEPQHF
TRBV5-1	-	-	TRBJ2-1	CASRPATQDSYNEQFF
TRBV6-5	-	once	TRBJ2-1	CASSKQGGYNEQFF
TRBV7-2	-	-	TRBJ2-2	CASKGVLGGTGELFF
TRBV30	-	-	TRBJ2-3	CAWGAGADTQYF
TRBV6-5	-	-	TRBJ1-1	CASSLQAGDTEAFF
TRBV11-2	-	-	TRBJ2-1	CASSAPLRGIDEQFF
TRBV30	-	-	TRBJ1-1	CAWSVRGRSPEAFF
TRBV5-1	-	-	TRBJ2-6	CASSHASGSSGANVLTF
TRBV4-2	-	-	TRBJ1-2	CASSRRDLDVYRAYGYTF
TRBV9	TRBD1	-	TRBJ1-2	CASSARRSTGTYGYTF
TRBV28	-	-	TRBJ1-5	CASYSNQPQHF
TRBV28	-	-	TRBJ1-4	CASRNGPMEKLFF
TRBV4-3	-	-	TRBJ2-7	CASSPFPGYEQYF
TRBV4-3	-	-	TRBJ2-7	CASSPSDGAQQYF
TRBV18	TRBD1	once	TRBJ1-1	CASSPKDRAEAFF
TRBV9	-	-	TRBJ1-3	CASSVKGSAGNTIYF
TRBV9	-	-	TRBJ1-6	CASSHWDLRDIRNNSPLHF
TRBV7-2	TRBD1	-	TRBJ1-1	CASTLAGGAKTEAFF
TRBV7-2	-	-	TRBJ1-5	CASSLFGRTHQPQHF
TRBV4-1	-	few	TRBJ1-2	CASSHAHDGRSDGYTF
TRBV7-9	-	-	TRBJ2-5	CASSHGLEETQYF
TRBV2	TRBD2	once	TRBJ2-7	CASSLDGGGTYEQYF
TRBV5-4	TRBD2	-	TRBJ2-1	CASSLEAGVRYNEQFF
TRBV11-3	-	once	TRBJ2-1	CASSLGGAGEKKQFF
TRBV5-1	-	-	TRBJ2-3	CASRLFSTDTQYF
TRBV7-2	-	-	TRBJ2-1	CASSLQGPYNEQFF
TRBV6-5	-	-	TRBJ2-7	CASQNRDTISYEQYF
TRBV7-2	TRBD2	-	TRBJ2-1	CASSLAGGPYNEQFF
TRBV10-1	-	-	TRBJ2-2	CASSELLNTGELFF
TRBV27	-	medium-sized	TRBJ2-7	CASSLVGTDSYEQYF
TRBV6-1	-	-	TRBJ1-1	CASSTRATEAFF
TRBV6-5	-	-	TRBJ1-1	CASSYAQGTEAFF
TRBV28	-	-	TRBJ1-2	CASSTRRSGYTF
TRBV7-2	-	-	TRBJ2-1	CASSPTPLDRYDGKDEQFF
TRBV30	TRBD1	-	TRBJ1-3	CAWRDRAGGNTIYF
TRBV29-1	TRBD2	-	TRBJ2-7	CSALSRPSGSSYEQYF
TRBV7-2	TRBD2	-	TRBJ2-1	CASSLASGRAGNEQFF
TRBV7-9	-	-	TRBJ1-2	CASSSQVNYGYTF
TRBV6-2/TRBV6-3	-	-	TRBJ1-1	CASSPTPATEAFF
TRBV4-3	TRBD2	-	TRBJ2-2	CASSQAEREGSGELFF
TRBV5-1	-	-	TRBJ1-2	CASSFQGNGYTF
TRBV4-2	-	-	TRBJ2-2	CASSQDPEGGKGGELFF
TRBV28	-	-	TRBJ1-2	CASRTGGSRNYGYTF
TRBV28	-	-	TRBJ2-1	CASLMGNEQFF
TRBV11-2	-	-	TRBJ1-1	CASSSGRSVTFF
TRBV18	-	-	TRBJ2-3	CASSPPVDTQYF
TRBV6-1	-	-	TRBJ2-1	CASSEGIRETDEQFF
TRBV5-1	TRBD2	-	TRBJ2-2	CASSHLAGVSNTGELFF
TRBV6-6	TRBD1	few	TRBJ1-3	CASSYGSTGSIYF
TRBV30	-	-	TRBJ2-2	CAWTPTGWNTGELFF
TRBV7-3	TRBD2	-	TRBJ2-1	CASSFSGTYNEQFF
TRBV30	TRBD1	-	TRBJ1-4	CAWSGQGAFNEKLFF